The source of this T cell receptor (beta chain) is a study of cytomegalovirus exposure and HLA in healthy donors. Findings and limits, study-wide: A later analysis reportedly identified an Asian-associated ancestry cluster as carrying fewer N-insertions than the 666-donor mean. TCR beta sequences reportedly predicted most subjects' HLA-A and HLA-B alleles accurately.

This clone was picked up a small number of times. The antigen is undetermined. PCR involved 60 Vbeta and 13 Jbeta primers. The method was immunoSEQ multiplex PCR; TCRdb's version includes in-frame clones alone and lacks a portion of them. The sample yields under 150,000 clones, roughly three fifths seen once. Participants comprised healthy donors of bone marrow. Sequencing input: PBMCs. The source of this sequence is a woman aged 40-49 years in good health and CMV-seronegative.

The chain's CDR3 is CASSSQGAEAFF. CDR3 nucleotides: TGTGCCAGCAGTTCTCAGGGGGCTGAAGCTTTCTTT. J is TRBJ1-1 and V is TRBV27, with TRBD1 matching 7 bases. V trimming: 4 bases; J trimming: 6 bases; junction bases outside the gene matches: 2. This CDR3 is built from 12 residues. Germline CDR1 is MNHEY and CDR2 is SMNVEV (reference sequence).